These T cell receptor beta chains were read from a single sample in a study of PD-1 blockade in classical Hodgkin lymphoma. Data came from immunoSEQ multiplex PCR; TCRdb stores just in-frame clones and leaves some out. The profile shows some 63,000 clones, 90% of them singletons. The sample in question was peripheral blood mononuclear cells (PBMCs), obtained at baseline. Every receptor here comes from a human donor with classical Hodgkin lymphoma. Both conserved end residues are part of each CDR3. D genes are given only for firm matches. A row's size may be missing; if present it is once, few, many or a size class.

>TRBV19|TRBJ2-1|once|NA
TGTGCCAGTAGTGATCGGGACGATTACTCCGGTGAGCAGTTCTTC
CASSDRDDYSGEQFF
>TRBV21-1|TRBJ2-7|NA|NA
TGTGCCAGCAGCAAAAGTAGGCAGGGACCCTACGAGCAGTACTTC
CASSKSRQGPYEQYF
>TRBV10-2|TRBJ2-1|NA|NA
TGCGCCAGCAGTGAGTCAGGGGAAATGGAGTTCTTC
CASSESGEMEFF
>TRBV4-2|TRBJ2-7|NA|NA
TGTGCCAGCAGCCAAGGGGTGGGTAACTACGAGCAGTACTTC
CASSQGVGNYEQYF
>TRBV7-9|TRBJ2-2|once|TRBD1
TGTGCCAGCAGCTTACCCTCAGGGGGCAACACCGGGGAGCTGTTTTTT
CASSLPSGGNTGELFF
>TRBV5-1|TRBJ1-4|few|NA
TGCGCCAGCAGCTTGACGGCAGACGCAACTAATGAAAAACTGTTTTTT
CASSLTADATNEKLFF
>TRBV11-2|TRBJ1-6|NA|NA
TGTGCCAGCGAAAAGAGGACACTCCTACGTTCACCCCTCCACTTT
CASEKRTLLRSPLHF
>TRBV28|TRBJ2-6|NA|NA
TGTGCCAGCAGTGGGGTTATCTCCTCGGCATACGTCCTGACTTTC
CASSGVISSAYVLTF
>TRBV4-1|TRBJ2-3|NA|TRBD2
TGCGCCAGCAGCCAAGGATCAAGCGGGAGGGGTGACACGCAGTATTTT
CASSQGSSGRGDTQYF
>TRBV29-1|TRBJ2-7|NA|NA
TGCAGCGTGGTGGGACGGTTATCCTACGAGCAGTACTTC
CSVVGRLSYEQYF
>TRBV6-1|TRBJ2-7|NA|TRBD1
TGTGCCAGCAGTGAGGGGGAGCCGCGACCGGGACAGAGCTACGAGCAGTACTTC
CASSEGEPRPGQSYEQYF
>TRBV7-9|TRBJ2-5|NA|TRBD2
TGTGCCAGCAGCTTAACAGCGGGAGGATCCCAAGAGACCCAGTACTTC
CASSLTAGGSQETQYF
>TRBV10-3|TRBJ1-5|once|NA
TGTGCCATCAGTGAGTCCGGGGGGGCAAATCAGCCCCAGCATTTT
CAISESGGANQPQHF
>TRBV7-2|TRBJ2-7|NA|TRBD1
TGTGCCAGCAGCTTAGGGACAGGTGGAGTCTACGAGCAGTACTTC
CASSLGTGGVYEQYF
>TRBV6-6|TRBJ1-2|NA|TRBD1
TGTGCCAGCAGTTCAACCGACAGGGCCTATGGCTACACCTTC
CASSSTDRAYGYTF
>TRBV29-1|TRBJ1-2|NA|TRBD1
TGCAGCGCTCCAGGGGGCAATCCTGGCTACACCTTC
CSAPGGNPGYTF
>TRBV7-8|TRBJ2-1|NA|TRBD2
TGTGCCAGCAGCAGACGGACTAGCGGGAGTGAGCATGAGCAGTTCTTC
CASSRRTSGSEHEQFF
>TRBV2|TRBJ2-5|NA|TRBD2
TGTGCCAGCAGGGGAGGGGTGGGAGCCGAGACCCAGTACTTC
CASRGGVGAETQYF
>TRBV7-9|TRBJ1-3|NA|NA
TGTGCCAGCAAGGACGGGACACCGGGAAACACCATATATTTT
CASKDGTPGNTIYF
>TRBV7-8|TRBJ1-6|NA|TRBD1
TGTGCCAGCAGCTCAGTGGGACAGGATAAGCCCTATAATTCACCCCTCCACTTT
CASSSVGQDKPYNSPLHF
>TRBV6-1|TRBJ2-7|NA|NA
TGTGCCAGCAGTGAATTTAGCGGCTACGAGCAGTACTTC
CASSEFSGYEQYF
>TRBV18|TRBJ2-2|NA|TRBD1
TGTGCCAGCTCACTAACGACAGGGTCAAACACCGGGGAGCTGTTTTTT
CASSLTTGSNTGELFF
>TRBV11-2|TRBJ1-5|NA|NA
TGTGCCAGCAGCATCACGGGGATGGAGGGCAATCAGCCCCAGCATTTT
CASSITGMEGNQPQHF
>TRBV30|TRBJ2-1|NA|NA
TGTGCCTGGAATGGCGGATTTTACAATGAGCAGTTCTTC
CAWNGGFYNEQFF
>TRBV30|TRBJ2-3|NA|NA
TGTGCCTGGAGTCCAACAGGGACTGGGACAGATACGCAGTATTTT
CAWSPTGTGTDTQYF
>TRBV27|TRBJ1-6|NA|TRBD1
TGTGCCAGCAGGACAGGGTTAACGGGCTCCTATAATTCACCCCTCCACTTT
CASRTGLTGSYNSPLHF